This T cell receptor beta chain was sequenced during a study of T cell responses to AZD1222 COVID-19 vaccine. TCRdb's copy holds only in-frame clones and misses some; the assay was immunoSEQ multiplex PCR. In the table there are more than 90,000 clones, roughly 90% of which are singletons. The V and J ends lost 4 bases and 0 bases respectively, with 10 bases between them. The germline gives CDR1 LNHDA, CDR2 SQIVND (reference sequence). The CDR3 is 14 amino acids. The sequence derives from an adult who received the AZD1222 COVID-19 vaccine. The genes are TRBV19 and TRBJ2-7; D is unclear. The source was peripheral blood, collected 28 days after the second AZD1222 dose. The CDR3 reads CASSTDGSSYEQYF. The CDR3 nucleotides are TGTGCCAGTAGTACCGACGGTAGCTCCTACGAGCAGTACTTC.